This paragraph covers one T cell receptor (beta chain) sequence. Germline V gives CDR1 SGDLS, CDR2 YYNGEE. The CDR3 totals 15 residues. Trimming left V 4 bases short and J 8 bases short, with 16 bases between. Repertoires were generated with immunoSEQ multiplex PCR, while TCRdb's copy carries only in-frame clones and drops some. The sample holds about 290,000 clones, approximately 89% seen once. This specimen belongs to a study of blood T cell repertoires in COVID-19. Sequencing was done on a sample of peripheral blood. The rearrangement joins TRBV9 to TRBJ1-6; no firm D call. This TCR derives from a woman in her twenties or thirties with COVID-19, enrolled during active disease. CDR3 sequence: CASSPDPNPYSPLHF. CDR3 nucleotide sequence: TGTGCCAGCAGCCCCGATCCTAACCCTTATTCACCCCTCCACTTT. The complete variable domain, with remaining parts taken from reference TRBV9 and TRBJ1-6, reads DSGVTQTPKHLITATGQRVTLRCSPRSGDLSVYWYQQSLDQGLQFLIQYYNGEERAKGNILERFSAQQFPDLHSELNLSSLELGDSALYFCASSPDPNPYSPLHFGNGTRLTVT.